This TCR beta chain was sequenced for a study of T cell responses to AZD1222 COVID-19 vaccine. Broader study findings: Donors were mostly white British, more females; clonal diversity possibly underestimated.

Produced via immunoSEQ multiplex PCR; TCRdb's table is partial and in-frame only. The repertoire holds approximately 150,000 clones, with approximately 92% as singletons. Germline V gene lookup returns CDR1 KGHSH and CDR2 LQKENI. Trimming took off 6 bases at V and 2 bases at J, with 6 bases between the two ends. The CDR3 is 12 residues long. Of note for this clone: Its antigen is not identified.

The chain has TRBV18 and TRBJ2-3, with D tentatively TRBD2 (5 bases). This clonotype was sampled from an adult in good health. The material sequenced was peripheral blood, taken on day 0 of AZD1222 vaccination. The CDR3 DNA follows: TGTGCCAGCTCCGACTACACAGATACGCAGTATTTT. It yields the protein CASSDYTDTQYF.